The entry that follows covers one TCR beta chain sequence. Its antigen is currently not known. No base-level quality is on record; no much larger clone is a single base apart. Whole blood was collected in K2EDTA tubes by collaborating institutions according to the institutions' own protocols. For TCRbeta analysis, collaborators shipped samples as frozen whole blood, isolated PBMCs, or DNA extracted from either of those sample types. V ends up 4 bases short and J 4 bases short, with an unmatched junction base count of 7. The CDR1 and CDR2 encoded by the germline V gene are SGHDT and YYEEEE. The CDR3 spans 14 residues, from the cysteine through the phenylalanine. CDR3 DNA only is kept here, 42 bases in frame from base 1. TCRbeta CDR3 regions were amplified from genomic DNA by means of the immunoSEQ Assay, a bias-controlled multiplex PCR. The study's processing was this. The number of nucleated cells in each sample was estimated from the amplification of reference gene primers within the assay. To quantify the absolute abundance of each unique TCRbeta CDR3 rearrangement, sequence reads were collapsed and filtered. For each sample, productive Simpson clonality was calculated as the square root of Simpson's diversity index across productive rearrangements. What TCRdb holds here is the immuneACCESS table cut down to in-frame rearrangements. Part of the clones is not present; checked against another copy, under half of the missing clones reflect an unresolved V gene, and the others are unexplained. V and J calls plus clone size are reproduced from that table; the DNA served to infer D and trimming. The sample includes over 100,000 clones, with about 85% observed a single time. Clones ranked in the top ten supply around 2% of the sample.

The sample is drawn from a study of blood T cell repertoires in COVID-19 (dated by TCRdb to the early 2020s). About the investigation overall: The collaborator samples originated in the United States, Italy and Spain and spanned the acute and convalescent phases of COVID-19. Samples came from the ongoing ImmuneRACE study (first 160 participants) plus 1,254 subjects from 6 global collaborators. Sample metadata almost always included a de-identified subject ID, COVID-19 status, age in years and sex. HLA class I and class II types, where available, came from metadata supplied by the sample provider rather than from assay-based typing. The repertoires were released in a freely available public database meant as a resource for research on the immune response to SARS-CoV-2. Deeply sampled blood TCRbeta repertoires from subjects exposed to, actively infected with, or recovered from COVID-19 were included in the dataset. The prospective study material was composed of cDNA or gDNA derived from T cells, B-cell-depleted T cells, or PBMCs.

Here is what the overall study found, with its caveats: The amount of clinical and demographic metadata varied by source and participant and was provided uncurated.

Material: peripheral blood. This receptor was obtained from a man aged 45 to 65 with active COVID-19. In this chain, TRBV5-6 is recombined with TRBJ1-2; 7 of the junction bases match TRBD1. The sequence in DNA is TGTGCCAGCAGCCGGGACAGCCCCTTCTATGGCTACACCTTC. This gives the protein CASSRDSPFYGYTF.